A single sample is the source of the 8 T cell receptor beta chains below, sequenced in a study of CD4+ T cells in melanoma. The method was immunoSEQ multiplex PCR; TCRdb's version includes in-frame clones alone and lacks a portion of them. This sample has about 110,000 clones; about 90% occur once, and the top ten carry 3% to 4%. Source material: peripheral blood. The receptors derive from a human donor with melanoma.

The chain employs TRBV28 and TRBJ1-6; 10 nucleotides match TRBD1. CDR1 is MDHEN, CDR2 SYDVKM, per germline. This CDR3 spans 17 amino acids. V lost 2 bases to trimming and J lost 10 bases; unmatched junction nucleotides: 11. In nucleotides, the CDR3 is TGTGCCAGCAGTTTACGTTCGTATGGGACAGGGGTGTCACCCCTCCACTTT. Protein product: CASSLRSYGTGVSPLHF.

This sequence joins TRBV7-9 and TRBJ2-6; tentatively, D is TRBD1 (6 bases). The V end was cut by 5 bases, the J end by 1 base, with 15 bases between. The CDR3 sequence is 17 residues long. CDR1 is SEHNR, CDR2 FQNEAQ, per germline (reference sequence). CDR3 coding DNA: TGTGCCAGCAGCCCATACACAGGGTTTTCTGGGGCCAACGTCCTGACTTTC. Residues: CASSPYTGFSGANVLTF. Full variable domain (remainder filled in from reference TRBV7-9 and TRBJ2-6): DTGVSQNPRHKITKRGQNVTFRCDPISEHNRLYWYRQTLGQGPEFLTYFQNEAQLEKSRLLSDRFSAERPKGSFSTLEIQRTEQGDSAMYLCASSPYTGFSGANVLTFGAGSRLTVL.

The V call is TRBV7-2, the J call TRBJ1-3; TRBD1 matches 8 bases. CDR3 length: 14 amino acids. Germline V gene lookup returns CDR1 SGHTA and CDR2 FQGNSA. The trim removed 5 bases at V and 3 bases at J, leaving 3 bases unmatched. This CDR3 reads CASSADRVGNTIYF. In nucleotides, the CDR3 is TGTGCCAGCAGCGCGGACAGGGTTGGAAACACCATATATTTT.

V and J are TRBV5-1 and TRBJ2-2; 8 nucleotides align to TRBD2. The CDR3 spans 17 residues. Germline CDR1 is SGHRS and CDR2 is YFSETQ. V was clipped by 0 bases and J by 4 bases; unmatched bases: 8. CDR3 region: CASSLASGTRVTGELFF. The CDR3 region has the DNA TGCGCCAGCAGCTTGGCCAGCGGGACTAGGGTCACCGGGGAGCTGTTTTTT.

CDR3 in amino acids: CASSVSGGREEKLFF. The CDR3, as DNA: TGTGCCAGCAGCGTTTCGGGGGGCCGGGAAGAAAAACTGTTTTTT. This chain joins TRBV9 and TRBJ1-4; TRBD1 might be the D (6 bases). V was pared by 2 bases and J by 8 bases, with 16 bases between. Germline CDR1 reads SGDLS; CDR2 reads YYNGEE. CDR3 length: 15 amino acids.

V usage is TRBV7-2 and J usage is TRBJ1-1; TRBD1 is a possible D gene (6 bases). V was trimmed by 5 bases and J by 5 bases, leaving 15 bases between them. The CDR3 sequence is 14 residues long. Germline CDR1 reads SGHTA; CDR2 reads FQGNSA. CDR3 sequence: CASSPQGRRTEAFF. The CDR3, as DNA: TGTGCCAGCAGCCCGCAGGGGAGGAGGACTGAAGCTTTCTTT.

The CDR3 spells CASSAAGLAGVETQYF. As DNA, the CDR3 is TGTGCCAGCAGCGCCGCGGGACTAGCGGGAGTGGAGACCCAGTACTTC. The V and J genes are TRBV9 and TRBJ2-5; TRBD2 matches 14 bases. The CDR3 is 16 amino acids. V trimming: 3 bases; J trimming: 5 bases; junction bases outside the gene matches: 6. CDR1 and CDR2 (germline): SGDLS, YYNGEE.

This rearrangement joins TRBV6-1 to TRBJ2-6, with D perhaps being TRBD1 or TRBD2 (5 bases each). Germline V lookup: CDR1 MNHNS, CDR2 SASEGT. There are 16 residues in the CDR3. V was pared by 3 bases and J by 4 bases, with 13 bases between. CDR3 amino acids: CASSELWGTGANVLTF. The CDR3 DNA reads as TGTGCCAGCAGTGAGTTGTGGGGGACCGGGGCCAACGTCCTGACTTTC.